This T cell receptor beta chain emerged from a study of a mutant IDH1 vaccine in newly diagnosed glioma. Overall study context: Patients were given eight vaccinations, scheduled in weeks 1, 3, 5, 7, 11, 15, 19 and 23. In some groups vaccination began 4-6 weeks post-radiotherapy; others received it with temozolomide. Study-wide findings and caveats: Seemingly, top peripheral T cell clonotype changes bore no relation to pseudoprogression.

V was shortened by 2 bases and J by 6 bases, with 10 bases between the two germline ends. The length of the CDR3 is 14 residues. Germline CDR1 ENHRY, CDR2 SYGVKD. Time point specified: week 23, last vaccination. With topical imiquimod, each dose of the vaccine consisted of 300 ug of mutant IDH1 20-mer peptide. The donors had new WHO grade 3 or 4 astrocytomas; these were IDH1-mutant and ATRX-lost. As concerns this clone: Its specificity is unknown.

Profiling relied on immunoSEQ multiplex PCR, and the TCRdb table lists in-frame clones only, not all of them. The table lists 50,000 to 70,000 clones, around 80% of them singletons. The V call is TRBV10-3, the J call TRBJ1-4; D gene unclear. The sequence came from a woman in her 40s with glioma. Some clones in this sample may be carry-over from other donors' samples. The starting material was PBMCs, obtained from a glioma patient whose treatment included an IDH1 peptide vaccine. CDR3 sequence: CAISERSNDEKLFF. Written as DNA, the CDR3 is TGTGCCATCAGTGAGAGATCCAACGATGAAAAACTGTTTTTT.